This T cell receptor (beta chain) was identified during a study of T-cell memory formation after mild COVID-19. V dropped 1 base and J dropped 7; count of bases not matched to a gene: 8. CDR3 size: 15 residues. TCRdb recomputed calls from the 5' RACE reads with MiXCR, one row per CDR3 protein. The sample shows 350,000 to 500,000 distinct CDR3 sequences, around 18% of them seen only once. The TCR comes from an adult woman who had mild COVID-19 (a few samples of this study predate the infection). Cell type and time point are not known. Source material: PBMCs or a T cell subset sorted from them (not recorded which). The chain combines TRBV12-3 or TRBV12-4 with TRBJ2-7; 9 bases are a match to TRBD1. CDR3 sequence: CASSLGGTGPFEQYF. The CDR3 DNA reads TGTGCCAGCAGTTTAGGCGGGACAGGGCCATTTGAGCAGTACTTC.